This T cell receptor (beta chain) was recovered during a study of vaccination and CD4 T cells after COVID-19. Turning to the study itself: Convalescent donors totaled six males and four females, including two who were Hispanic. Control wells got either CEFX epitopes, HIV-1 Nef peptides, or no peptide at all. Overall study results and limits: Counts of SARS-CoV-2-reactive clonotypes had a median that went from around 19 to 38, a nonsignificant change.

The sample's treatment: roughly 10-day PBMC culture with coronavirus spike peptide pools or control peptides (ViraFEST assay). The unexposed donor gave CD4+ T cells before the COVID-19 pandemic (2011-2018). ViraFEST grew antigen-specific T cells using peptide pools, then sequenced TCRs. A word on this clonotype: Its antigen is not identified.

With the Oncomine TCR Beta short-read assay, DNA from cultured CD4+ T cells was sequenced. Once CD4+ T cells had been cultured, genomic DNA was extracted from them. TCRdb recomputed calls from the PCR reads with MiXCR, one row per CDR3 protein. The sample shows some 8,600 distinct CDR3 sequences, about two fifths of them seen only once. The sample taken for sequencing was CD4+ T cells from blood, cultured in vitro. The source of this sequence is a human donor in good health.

CDR3 nucleotide sequence: TGCAGCGTTGGGACATCCCTCTCTGGGGCCAACGTCCTGACTTTC. It translates to CSVGTSLSGANVLTF. The rearrangement links TRBV29-1 to TRBJ2-6; maybe TRBD1 (5 bases). CDR3 length: 15 residues. Trimming shortened V by 4 bases and J by 0 bases, and 10 bases separated the two germline ends. CDR1 and CDR2 (germline): SQVTM, ANQGSEA.